This is a list of T cell receptor beta chains from one sample in a study of human T cells and chemical hapten exposure. TCRdb itself ran the RACE reads through MiXCR, one entry per CDR3 protein. Among roughly 90,000 distinct CDR3 sequences listed, around 9.6% were seen once. Specimen: whole blood, collected in connection with sensitization to the hapten diphenylcyclopropenone (DPC). The origin of the receptors is a woman aged 40 to 50 with alopecia areata. Some clones in this sample may be carry-over from other donors' samples. Each CDR3 is given with its conserved first and last residue. Each record gives: clone size, D gene, J gene, V gene, CDR3 DNA, CDR3 protein. The D gene is left open where the match is weak. The listing skips clone size in some rows; elsewhere it reads once, few, many or a size class.

abundance: NA
d_gene: NA
j_gene: TRBJ1-1
v_gene: TRBV7-2
CDR3nt: TGTGCCAGCAGCTTTTTTGGGAACACTGAAGCTTTCTTT
CDR3aa: CASSFFGNTEAFF

abundance: many
d_gene: NA
j_gene: TRBJ1-2
v_gene: TRBV6-2/TRBV6-3
CDR3nt: TGTGCCAGCAGTTACTCCTCAGGGAGCTATGGCTACACTTTC
CDR3aa: CASSYSSGSYGYTF

abundance: many
d_gene: NA
j_gene: TRBJ2-1
v_gene: TRBV12-3/TRBV12-4
CDR3nt: TGTGCCAGCAGTTTTGCAGGTTGGAATGAGCAGTTCTTC
CDR3aa: CASSFAGWNEQFF

abundance: few
d_gene: NA
j_gene: TRBJ2-5
v_gene: TRBV2
CDR3nt: TGTGCCAGCAGTGAAAAGCGGTACCAAGAGACCCAGTACTTC
CDR3aa: CASSEKRYQETQYF

abundance: NA
d_gene: TRBD1
j_gene: TRBJ2-1
v_gene: TRBV6-1
CDR3nt: TGTGCCAGCAGTGTGAGGGGGCTGGGGTACAATGAGCAGTTCTTC
CDR3aa: CASSVRGLGYNEQFF

abundance: NA
d_gene: NA
j_gene: TRBJ2-1
v_gene: TRBV30
CDR3nt: TGTGCCTGGAGACAGGGTTATGAGCAGTTCTTC
CDR3aa: CAWRQGYEQFF

abundance: NA
d_gene: NA
j_gene: TRBJ2-3
v_gene: TRBV12-3/TRBV12-4
CDR3nt: TGTGGGGGGGGCACAGATACGCAGTATTTT
CDR3aa: CGGGTDTQYF

abundance: few
d_gene: TRBD1
j_gene: TRBJ1-4
v_gene: TRBV7-2
CDR3nt: TGTGCCAGCAGCCGGGGACAGGGACAGGAAAAACTGTTTTTT
CDR3aa: CASSRGQGQEKLFF

abundance: few
d_gene: NA
j_gene: TRBJ2-3
v_gene: TRBV6-1
CDR3nt: TGTGCCAGCAGAAACAGCTTAGATACGCAGTATTTT
CDR3aa: CASRNSLDTQYF

abundance: many
d_gene: NA
j_gene: TRBJ1-5
v_gene: TRBV29-1
CDR3nt: TGCAGCGTTGCGGAAGGAAGGGGCAATCAGCCCCAGCATTTT
CDR3aa: CSVAEGRGNQPQHF

abundance: NA
d_gene: NA
j_gene: TRBJ2-3
v_gene: TRBV5-1
CDR3nt: TGCGCCAGCAGCTTAGGGGAGGAGACAGATACGCAGTATTTT
CDR3aa: CASSLGEETDTQYF

abundance: few
d_gene: TRBD1
j_gene: TRBJ2-3
v_gene: TRBV11-2
CDR3nt: TGTGCCAGCAGCCCGCGTCCGGGACAGGGTTCAGATACGCAGTATTTT
CDR3aa: CASSPRPGQGSDTQYF